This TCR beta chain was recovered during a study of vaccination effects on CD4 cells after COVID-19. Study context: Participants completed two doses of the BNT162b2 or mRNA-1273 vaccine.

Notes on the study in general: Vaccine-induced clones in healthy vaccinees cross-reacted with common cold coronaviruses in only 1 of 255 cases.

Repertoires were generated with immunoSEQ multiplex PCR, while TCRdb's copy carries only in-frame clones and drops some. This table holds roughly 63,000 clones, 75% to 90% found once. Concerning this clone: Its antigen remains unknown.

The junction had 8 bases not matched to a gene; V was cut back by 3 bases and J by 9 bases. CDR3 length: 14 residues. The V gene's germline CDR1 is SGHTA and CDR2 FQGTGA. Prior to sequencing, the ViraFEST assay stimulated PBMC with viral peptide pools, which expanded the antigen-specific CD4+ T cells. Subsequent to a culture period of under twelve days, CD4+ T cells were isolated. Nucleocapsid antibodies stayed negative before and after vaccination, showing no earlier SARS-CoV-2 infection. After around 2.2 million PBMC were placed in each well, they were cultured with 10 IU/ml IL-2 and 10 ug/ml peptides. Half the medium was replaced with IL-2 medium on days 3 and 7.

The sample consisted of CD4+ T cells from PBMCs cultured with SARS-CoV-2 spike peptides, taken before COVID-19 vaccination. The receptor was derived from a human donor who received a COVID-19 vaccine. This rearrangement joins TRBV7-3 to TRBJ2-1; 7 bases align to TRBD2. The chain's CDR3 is CASSLNGGTGEQFF. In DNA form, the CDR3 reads TGTGCCAGCAGCTTGAACGGGGGGACGGGTGAGCAGTTCTTC.